The clone carrying this T cell receptor (beta chain) was seen at least ten times. Antigen specificity is unknown. This sample was taken from a study of Graves' ophthalmopathy and Graves' hyperthyroidism. Points from the study as a whole: Appearing in blood as well were most expanded thyroid clonotypes above 0.001 frequency.

Germline-derived CDR1 and CDR2 are DFQATT and SNEGSKA (reference sequence). This CDR3 region has 13 residues. The ends were cut back, 0 bases at V and 2 bases at J, with 7 bases in the middle. The stable label applied to hyperthyroidism with no ophthalmopathy within 18 months of follow-up. Scientists amplified the TCR beta CDR3 regions from RNA transcripts. First-round RT-PCR with HTBI primers preceded a second-round multiplex PCR. TCRdb re-derived calls from the multiplex PCR reads in MiXCR, one entry per CDR3 protein. The data contain about 390,000 distinct CDR3 sequences, less than 20% of them singletons.

Sequenced sample: peripheral blood. The origin of this receptor is a woman aged 18-30 years with stable Graves' hyperthyroidism. This chain uses TRBV20-1 with TRBJ1-2; D not resolved. CDR3 in DNA: TGCAGTGCTAGAGATGGACGGAACTATGGCTACACCTTC. It encodes CSARDGRNYGYTF.